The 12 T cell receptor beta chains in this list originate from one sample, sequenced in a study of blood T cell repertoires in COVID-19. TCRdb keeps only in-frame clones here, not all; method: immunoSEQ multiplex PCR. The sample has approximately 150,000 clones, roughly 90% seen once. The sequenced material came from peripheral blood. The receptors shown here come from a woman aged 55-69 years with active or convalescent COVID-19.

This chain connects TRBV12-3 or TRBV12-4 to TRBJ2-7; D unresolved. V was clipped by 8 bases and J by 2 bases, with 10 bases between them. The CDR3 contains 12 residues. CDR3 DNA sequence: TGTGCCAGCGGTTCAGTGGCCTACGAGCAGTACTTC. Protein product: CASGSVAYEQYF.

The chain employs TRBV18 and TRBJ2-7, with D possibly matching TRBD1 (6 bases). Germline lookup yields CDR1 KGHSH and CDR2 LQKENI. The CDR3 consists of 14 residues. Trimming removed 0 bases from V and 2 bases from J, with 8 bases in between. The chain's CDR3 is CASSPPGATYEQYF. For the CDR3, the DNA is TGTGCCAGCTCACCACCGGGGGCAACCTACGAGCAGTACTTC.

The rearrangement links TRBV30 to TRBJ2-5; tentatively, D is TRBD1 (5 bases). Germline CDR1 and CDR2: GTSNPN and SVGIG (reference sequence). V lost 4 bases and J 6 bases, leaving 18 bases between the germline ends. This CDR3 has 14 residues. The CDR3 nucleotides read TGTGCCTGGAAGTCCAGGGCGATTGTAAAGACCCAGTACTTC. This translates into CAWKSRAIVKTQYF.

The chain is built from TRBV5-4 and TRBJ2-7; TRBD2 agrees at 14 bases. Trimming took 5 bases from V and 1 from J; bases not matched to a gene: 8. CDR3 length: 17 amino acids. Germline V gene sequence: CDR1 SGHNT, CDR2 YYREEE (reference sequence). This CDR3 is CASSPGLAGGLSYEQYF. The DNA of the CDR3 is TGTGCCAGCAGTCCAGGACTAGCGGGGGGTCTTTCCTACGAGCAGTACTTC.

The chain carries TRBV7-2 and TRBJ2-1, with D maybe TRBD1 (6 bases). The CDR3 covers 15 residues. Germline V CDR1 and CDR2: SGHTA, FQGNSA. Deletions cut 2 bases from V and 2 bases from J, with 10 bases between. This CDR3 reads CASSLPGVTYNEQFF. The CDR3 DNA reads TGTGCCAGCAGCTTACCAGGGGTCACCTACAATGAGCAGTTCTTC.

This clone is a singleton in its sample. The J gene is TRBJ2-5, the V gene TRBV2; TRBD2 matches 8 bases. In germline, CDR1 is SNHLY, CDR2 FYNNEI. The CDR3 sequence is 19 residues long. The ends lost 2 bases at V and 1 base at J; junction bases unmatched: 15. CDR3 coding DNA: TGTGCCAGCAGTGAACCCGGGACTAGTAACCTGTGGGGCCAAGAGACCCAGTACTTC. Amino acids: CASSEPGTSNLWGQETQYF.

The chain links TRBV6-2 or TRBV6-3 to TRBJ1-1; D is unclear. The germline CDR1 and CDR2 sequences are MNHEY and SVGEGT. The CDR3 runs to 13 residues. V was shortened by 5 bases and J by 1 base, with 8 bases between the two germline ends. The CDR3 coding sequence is TGTGCCAGCAGTCCAGACACGAACACTGAAGCTTTCTTT. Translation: CASSPDTNTEAFF.

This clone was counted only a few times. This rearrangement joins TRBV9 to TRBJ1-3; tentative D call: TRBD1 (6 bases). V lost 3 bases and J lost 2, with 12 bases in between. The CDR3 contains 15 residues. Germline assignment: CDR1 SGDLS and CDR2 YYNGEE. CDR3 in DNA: TGTGCCAGCAGCGCTACAGGGATGACTGGAAACACCATATATTTT. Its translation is CASSATGMTGNTIYF.

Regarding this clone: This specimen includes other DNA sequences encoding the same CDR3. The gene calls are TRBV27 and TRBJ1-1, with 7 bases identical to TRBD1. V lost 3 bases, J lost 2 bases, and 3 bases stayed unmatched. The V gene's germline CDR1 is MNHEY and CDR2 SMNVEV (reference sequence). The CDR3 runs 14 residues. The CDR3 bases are TGTGCCAGCAGTTTCGGGACAGCCAACACTGAAGCTTTCTTT. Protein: CASSFGTANTEAFF.

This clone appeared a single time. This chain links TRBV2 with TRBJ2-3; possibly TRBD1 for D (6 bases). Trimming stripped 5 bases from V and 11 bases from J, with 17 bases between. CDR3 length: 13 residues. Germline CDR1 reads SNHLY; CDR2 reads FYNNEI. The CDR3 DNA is TGTGCCAGCAGTAGGGACACGTTGAGTGGGCAGTATTTT. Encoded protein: CASSRDTLSGQYF. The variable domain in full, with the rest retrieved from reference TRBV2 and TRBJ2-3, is EPEVTQTPSHQVTQMGQEVILRCVPISNHLYFYWYRQILGQKVEFLVSFYNNEISEKSEIFDDQFSVERPDGSNFTLKIRSTKLEDSAMYFCASSRDTLSGQYFGPGTRLTVL.

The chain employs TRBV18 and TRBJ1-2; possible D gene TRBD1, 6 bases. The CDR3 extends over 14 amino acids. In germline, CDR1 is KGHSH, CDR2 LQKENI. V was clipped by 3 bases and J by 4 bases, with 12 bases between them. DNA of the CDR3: TGTGCCAGCTCACCTACAGGGAACCTCTATGGCTACACCTTC. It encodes CASSPTGNLYGYTF.

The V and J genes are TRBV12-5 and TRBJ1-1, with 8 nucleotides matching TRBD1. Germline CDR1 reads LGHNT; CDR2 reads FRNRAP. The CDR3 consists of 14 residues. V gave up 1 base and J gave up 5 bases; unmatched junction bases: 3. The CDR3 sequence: CASGLGDRGTEAFF. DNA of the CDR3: TGTGCTAGTGGTTTGGGCGACAGGGGAACTGAAGCTTTCTTT.